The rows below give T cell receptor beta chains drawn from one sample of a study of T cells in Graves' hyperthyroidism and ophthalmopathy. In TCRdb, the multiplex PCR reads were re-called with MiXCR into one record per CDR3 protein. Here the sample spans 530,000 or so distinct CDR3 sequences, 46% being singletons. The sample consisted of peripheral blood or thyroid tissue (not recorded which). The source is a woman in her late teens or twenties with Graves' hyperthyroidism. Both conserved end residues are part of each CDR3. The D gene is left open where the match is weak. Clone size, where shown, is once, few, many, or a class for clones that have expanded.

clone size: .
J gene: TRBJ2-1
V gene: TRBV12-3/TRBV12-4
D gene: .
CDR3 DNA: TGTGCCAGCAGTTTGGACGGGACCTACAATGAGCAGTTCTTC
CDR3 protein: CASSLDGTYNEQFF

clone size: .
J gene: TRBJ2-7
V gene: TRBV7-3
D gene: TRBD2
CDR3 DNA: TGTGCCAGCAGCTCAGACGGGGGACTAGCGCCTTACGAGCAGTACTTC
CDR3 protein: CASSSDGGLAPYEQYF

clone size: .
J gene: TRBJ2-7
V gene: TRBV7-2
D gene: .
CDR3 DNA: TGTGCCAGCAGCCCGTGGGGGAGGCACTACGAGCAGTACTTC
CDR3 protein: CASSPWGRHYEQYF

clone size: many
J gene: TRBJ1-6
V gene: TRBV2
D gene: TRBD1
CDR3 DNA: TGTGCCAGCAGTGAATCACAGGGGCGATCACCCCTCCACTTT
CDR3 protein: CASSESQGRSPLHF

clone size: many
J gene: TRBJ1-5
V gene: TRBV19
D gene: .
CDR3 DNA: TGTGCCAGTAGTCTTTTCCAGACAATTAGCAATCAGCCCCAGCATTTT
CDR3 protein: CASSLFQTISNQPQHF

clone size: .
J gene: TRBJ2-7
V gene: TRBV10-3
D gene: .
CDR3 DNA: TGTGCCATCACTAGCGAGAGAGCGGCCGAGCAGTACTTC
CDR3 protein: CAITSERAAEQYF

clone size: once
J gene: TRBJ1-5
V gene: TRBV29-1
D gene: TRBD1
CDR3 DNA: TGCAGCGTTGGTCGGGGACAGAGGAAGACCCAGCATTTT
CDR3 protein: CSVGRGQRKTQHF

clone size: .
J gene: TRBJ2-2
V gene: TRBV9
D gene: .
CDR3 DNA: TGTGCCAGCAGCCTCACACTGGGCGGGGAGTCCCGTACCGGGGAGCTGTTTTTT
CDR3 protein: CASSLTLGGESRTGELFF

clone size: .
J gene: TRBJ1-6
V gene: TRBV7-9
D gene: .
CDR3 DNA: TGTGCCAGCAGCTTAGCAGGGCCCCTCCACTTT
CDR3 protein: CASSLAGPLHF

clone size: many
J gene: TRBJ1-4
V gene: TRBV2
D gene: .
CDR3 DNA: TGTGCCAGCAGTGACCGGGACTCAACGAAAAATGAAAAACTGTTTTTT
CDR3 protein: CASSDRDSTKNEKLFF

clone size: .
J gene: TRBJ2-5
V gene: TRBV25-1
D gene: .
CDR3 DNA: TGTGCCAGCAGTGCTAGAGATCAGGCGGCTTCTCGAGAGACCCAGTACTTC
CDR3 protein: CASSARDQAASRETQYF

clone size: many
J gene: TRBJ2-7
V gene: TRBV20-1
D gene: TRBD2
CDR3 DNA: TGCAGTGCTAGAGAACTAGCGGGAGTAGCCGAGCAGTACTTC
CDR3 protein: CSARELAGVAEQYF

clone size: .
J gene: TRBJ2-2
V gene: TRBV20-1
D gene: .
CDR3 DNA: TGCAGTGCTAGAGATCAGGGGAGCTCCTTTGCCCTCCGGGAGCTGTTTTTT
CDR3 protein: CSARDQGSSFALRELFF

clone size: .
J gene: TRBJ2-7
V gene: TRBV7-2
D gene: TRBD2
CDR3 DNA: TGTGCCAGCAGCTCTCCGGGACTAGCGGGGTACGAGCAGTACTTC
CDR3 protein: CASSSPGLAGYEQYF

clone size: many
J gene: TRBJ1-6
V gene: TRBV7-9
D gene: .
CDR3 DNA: TGTGCCAGCAGCGCTCTTGGGGAATCACCCCTCCACTTT
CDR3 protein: CASSALGESPLHF

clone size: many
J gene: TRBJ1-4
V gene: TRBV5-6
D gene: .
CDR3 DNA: TGTGCCAGCAGCTTCAGGGTCTCTAATGAAAAACTGTTTTTT
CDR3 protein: CASSFRVSNEKLFF

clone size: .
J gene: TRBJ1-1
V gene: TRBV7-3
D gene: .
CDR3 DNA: TGTGCCAGCAGCCCTGACACCGGGGGTGACACTGAAGCTTTCTTT
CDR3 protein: CASSPDTGGDTEAFF

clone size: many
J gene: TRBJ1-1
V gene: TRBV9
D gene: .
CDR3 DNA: TGTGCCAGCAGCGGTAAGGGGTCCCTGAACACTGAAGCTTTCTTT
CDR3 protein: CASSGKGSLNTEAFF

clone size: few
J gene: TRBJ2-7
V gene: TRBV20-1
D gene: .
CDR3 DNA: TGCAGTGCCAGGGCCGCGGGACAGACCCACGAGCAGTACTTC
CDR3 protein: CSARAAGQTHEQYF

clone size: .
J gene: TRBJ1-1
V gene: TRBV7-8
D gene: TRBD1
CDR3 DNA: TGTGCCAGCAGCCGCGGGACAGGGGATGACACTGAAGCTTTCTTT
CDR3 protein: CASSRGTGDDTEAFF

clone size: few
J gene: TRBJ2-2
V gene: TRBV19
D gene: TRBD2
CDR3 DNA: TGTGCCAGTAGTATGGGTAGCGGGAGGGCCCGCACCGGGGAGCTGTTTTTT
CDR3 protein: CASSMGSGRARTGELFF

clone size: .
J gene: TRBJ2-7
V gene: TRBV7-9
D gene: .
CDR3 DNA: TGTGCCAGCAGCCGGGGTACTGACGGAGAGCAGTACTTC
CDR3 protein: CASSRGTDGEQYF

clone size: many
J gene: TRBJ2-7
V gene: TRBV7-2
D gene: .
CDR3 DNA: TGTGCCAGCAGCTTCCCAGGGGCCGAGCAGTACTTC
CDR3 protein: CASSFPGAEQYF

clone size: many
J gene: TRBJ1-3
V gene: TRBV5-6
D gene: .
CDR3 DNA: TGTGCCAGCACCTGGGGGTTCTCTGGAAACACCATATATTTT
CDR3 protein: CASTWGFSGNTIYF

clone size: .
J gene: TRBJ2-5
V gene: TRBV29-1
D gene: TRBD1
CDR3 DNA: TGCAGCGTAGGCCGCAGGGGGCTGAGGACCCAGTACTTC
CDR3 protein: CSVGRRGLRTQYF

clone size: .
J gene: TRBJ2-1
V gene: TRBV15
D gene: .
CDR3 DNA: TGTGCCACCAGCAAGGGGGACCACAATGAGCAGTTCTTC
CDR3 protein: CATSKGDHNEQFF

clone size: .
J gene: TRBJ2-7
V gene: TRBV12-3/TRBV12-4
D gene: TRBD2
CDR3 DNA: TGTGCCAGCAGCCCGAGGGGACTAGCGAACTACGAGCAGTACTTC
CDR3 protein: CASSPRGLANYEQYF

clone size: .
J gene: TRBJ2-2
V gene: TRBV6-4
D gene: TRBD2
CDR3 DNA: TGTGCCAGCAGTAGGCTACTAGCGGGAGTATCCACCGGGGAGCTGTTTTTT
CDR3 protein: CASSRLLAGVSTGELFF

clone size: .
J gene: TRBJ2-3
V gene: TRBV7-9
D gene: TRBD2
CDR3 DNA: TGTGCCAGCAGCCAACTAGCGGGAGGGAGCACAGATACGCAGTATTTT
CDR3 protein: CASSQLAGGSTDTQYF

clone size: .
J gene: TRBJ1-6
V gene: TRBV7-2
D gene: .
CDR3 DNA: TGTGCCAGCAGCCCCCGAGGTGACGGCTCACCCCTCCACTTT
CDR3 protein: CASSPRGDGSPLHF

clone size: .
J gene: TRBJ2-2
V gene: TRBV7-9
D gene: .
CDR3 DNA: TGTGCCATTGAGGACGGGGAGCTGTTTTTT
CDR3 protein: CAIEDGELFF

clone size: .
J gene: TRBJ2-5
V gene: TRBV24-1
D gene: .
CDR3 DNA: TGTGCCACCATCGGGGGCGACCGAGAAGAGACCCAGTACTTC
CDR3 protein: CATIGGDREETQYF

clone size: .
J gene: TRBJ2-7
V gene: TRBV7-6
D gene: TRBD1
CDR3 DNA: TGTGCTAGACAGGGGGTGAACTACGAGCAGTACTTC
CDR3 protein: CARQGVNYEQYF

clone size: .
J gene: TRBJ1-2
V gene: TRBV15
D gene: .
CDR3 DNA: TGTGCCACCAAGTTCGGTGGGAGGGCGAACACCTTC
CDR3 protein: CATKFGGRANTF

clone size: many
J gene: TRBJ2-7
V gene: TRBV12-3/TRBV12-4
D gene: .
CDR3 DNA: TGTGCCAGCAGCCCCCCCCGCGGGCCCTACGAGCAGTACTTC
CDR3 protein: CASSPPRGPYEQYF

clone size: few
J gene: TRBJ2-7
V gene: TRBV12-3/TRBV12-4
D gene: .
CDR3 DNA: TGTGCCAGCAGGGCTCCAGGGGGGGGGTACGAGCAGTACTTC
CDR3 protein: CASRAPGGGYEQYF

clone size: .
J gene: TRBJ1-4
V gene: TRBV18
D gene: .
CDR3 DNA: TGTGCCAGCTCATCATCGGCGGGGTATCCTAATGAAAAACTGTTTTTT
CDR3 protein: CASSSSAGYPNEKLFF

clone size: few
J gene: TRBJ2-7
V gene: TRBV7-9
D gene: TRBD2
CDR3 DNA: TGTGCCAGCAGTTTTACTAGCGGGAGGGCCCACGAGCAGTACTTC
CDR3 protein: CASSFTSGRAHEQYF

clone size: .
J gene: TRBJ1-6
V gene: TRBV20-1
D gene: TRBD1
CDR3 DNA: TGCAGTGCTAGAGAGGGGGACAGTAATTCACCCCTCCACTTT
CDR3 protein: CSAREGDSNSPLHF

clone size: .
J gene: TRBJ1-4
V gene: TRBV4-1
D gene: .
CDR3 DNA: TGCGCCAGCAGCCAAGCGGGGTTCACTAATGAAAAACTGTTTTTT
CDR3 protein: CASSQAGFTNEKLFF

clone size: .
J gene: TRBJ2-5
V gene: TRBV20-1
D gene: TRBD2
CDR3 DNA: TGCAGTGCGGGGACTAGTCGGAACACCGGGGAGACCCAGTACTTC
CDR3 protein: CSAGTSRNTGETQYF

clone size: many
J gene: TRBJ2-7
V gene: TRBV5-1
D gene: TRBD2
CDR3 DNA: TGCGCCAGCAGCTCAGCCGGGACTAGCAGCTACGAGCAGTACTTC
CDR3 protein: CASSSAGTSSYEQYF

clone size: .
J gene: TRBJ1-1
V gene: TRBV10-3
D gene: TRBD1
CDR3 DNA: TGTGCCATCAGCTCAGGGGGGGATACTGAAGCTTTCTTT
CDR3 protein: CAISSGGDTEAFF

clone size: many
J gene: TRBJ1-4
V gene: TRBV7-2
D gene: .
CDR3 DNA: TGTGCCAGCAGCTTAGAGGAGGTGGCAACTAATGAAAAACTGTTTTTT
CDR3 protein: CASSLEEVATNEKLFF

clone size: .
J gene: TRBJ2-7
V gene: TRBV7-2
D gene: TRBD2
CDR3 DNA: TGTGCCATCAATCCCCGGGGGGGATCCTACGAGCAGTACTTC
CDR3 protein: CAINPRGGSYEQYF

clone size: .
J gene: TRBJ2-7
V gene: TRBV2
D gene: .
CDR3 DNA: TGTGTCAGCAGTTACAAGGTTTCCTACGAGCAGTACTTC
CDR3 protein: CVSSYKVSYEQYF

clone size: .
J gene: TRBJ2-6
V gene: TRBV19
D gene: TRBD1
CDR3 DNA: TGTGCCAGTAGTATGTTTGGGACAGGGGGCCCTGGGGCCAACGTCCTGACTTTC
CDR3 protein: CASSMFGTGGPGANVLTF

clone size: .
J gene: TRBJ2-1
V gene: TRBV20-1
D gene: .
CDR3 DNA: TGCAGTGCTAGGGTACCCGGCAGATACAATGAGCAGTTCTTC
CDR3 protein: CSARVPGRYNEQFF

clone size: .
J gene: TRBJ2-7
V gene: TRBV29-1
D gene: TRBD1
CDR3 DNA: TGCAGCTTCGTGGAAGGGGGCGGGCAGTACTTC
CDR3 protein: CSFVEGGGQYF

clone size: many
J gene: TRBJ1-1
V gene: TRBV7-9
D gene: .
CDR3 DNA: TGTGCCAGCAGACTTTGGACAGAACTGAACACTGAAGCTTTCTTT
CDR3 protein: CASRLWTELNTEAFF

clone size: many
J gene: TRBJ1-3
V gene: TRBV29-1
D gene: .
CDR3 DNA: TGCAGCGTTCGCAGCAGAACTGGAAACACCATATATTTT
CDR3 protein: CSVRSRTGNTIYF

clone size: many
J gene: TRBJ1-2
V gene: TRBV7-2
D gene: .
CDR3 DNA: TGTGCCAGCAGCCCAACCAGGGTATCGGGTGGCTACACCTTC
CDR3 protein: CASSPTRVSGGYTF